This T cell receptor beta chain was captured by sequencing in a study of blood T cell repertoires in COVID-19. The overall study: The United States, Italy and Spain were the sources of the acute and convalescent COVID-19 samples. The analysed material was cDNA or gDNA that came from T cells, B-cell-depleted T cells, or PBMCs.

Study processing details: Estimated nucleated cell counts came from reference gene primer amplification. Using immunoSEQ multiplex PCR, the repertoire was profiled, and TCRdb retains in-frame clones only, with some absent. The V and J calls and clone size were taken over from that table, and D and trimming were inferred from the DNA. The sample carries over 90,000 clones, about 90% recorded once. The CDR3 is 11 residues long. CDR1 is DFQATT and CDR2 is SNEGSKA in the germline V gene (reference sequence). Trimming pared 2 bases from V and 5 bases from J, leaving 6 bases between. Sequencing was carried out using peripheral blood. V and J are TRBV20-1 and TRBJ2-5; D call uncertain. This sequence was found in a human donor in a cohort sampled during active COVID-19. The DNA for the CDR3 is TGCAGTGCTAGAAGTCAGGAGACCCAGTACTTC. It translates to CSARSQETQYF.